Included here is one T cell receptor (beta chain) sequence, with context. RNA transcripts were the template for amplifying TCR beta CDR3 regions. In the first-round RT-PCR of the TCR CDR3, the HTBI primer set was used. TCRdb recomputed calls from the multiplex PCR reads with MiXCR, one row per CDR3 protein. The profile shows about 720,000 distinct CDR3 sequences, roughly a sixth of them singletons. The data were taken from a study of T cells in Graves' hyperthyroidism and ophthalmopathy. Patients aged 18 to 65 had newly diagnosed hyperthyroidism lasting under 2 months. Uncontrolled infection, other autoimmune disease, pregnancy or lactation led to exclusion. Trimming removed 5 bases from V and 0 bases from J, with 15 bases in between. There are 16 residues in the CDR3. From germline, CDR1 is SGHRS and CDR2 YFSETQ.

The source of this sequence is a woman aged 45-65 years with Graves' hyperthyroidism that later progressed to Graves' ophthalmopathy. The sample taken for sequencing was blood. The chain is built from TRBV5-1 and TRBJ2-1; D ambiguous. CDR3 region: CASRYAEFSSYNEQFF. The CDR3 coding sequence is TGCGCCAGCAGGTACGCCGAATTTTCCTCCTACAATGAGCAGTTCTTC.